This TCR beta chain was recovered during a study of blood T cell repertoires in COVID-19. Study as a whole: From T cells, B-cell-depleted T cells, or PBMCs came the material, which was cDNA or gDNA.

In the study's own analysis: For nucleated cells, counts were estimated from reference gene primer amplification. Only in-frame clones appear in the TCRdb table, and some are missing; sequencing was by immunoSEQ multiplex PCR. Clone size and the V and J calls come from that table; the DNA yielded D and trimming. This sample has 80,000 or so clones, with approximately 89% found just once. The germline V gene has CDR1 LNHDA and CDR2 SQIVND (reference sequence). The CDR3 covers 19 residues. Trimming left V 2 bases short and J 6 bases short, with 27 bases between. This chain connects TRBV19 to TRBJ2-3, with D possibly TRBD1 on 7 matching bases. Sequencing used peripheral blood. This sequence was found in a man aged 50 to 60 with acute or convalescent COVID-19. The CDR3, as DNA: TGTGCCAGTAGTATAAGTTCGTTGGCGCAGGGGGGCAGCAGGGATACGCAGTATTTT. Translation gives CASSISSLAQGGSRDTQYF.